One and the same sample provided the 21 T cell receptor beta chains below, sequenced in a study of cytomegalovirus exposure and HLA in healthy donors. This PCR relied on a set of 60 Vbeta primers and 13 Jbeta primers. Sequenced by immunoSEQ multiplex PCR; TCRdb stores in-frame clones only, minus some. In the table there are approximately 100,000 clones, 50% to 75% of which are singletons. The source material was PBMCs. The receptors shown here come from a man under 40 in good health and CMV-seronegative.

The chain employs TRBV10-2 and TRBJ2-6; maybe TRBD1 (6 bases). Trimming cost V 5 bases and J 1 base, with 12 bases left between them. CDR3 length equals 16 residues. Germline CDR1 reads WSHSY; CDR2 reads SAAADI. DNA of the CDR3: TGCGCCAGCAGTTGGGACATAAGTTCTGGGGCCAACGTCCTGACTTTC. Translating it yields CASSWDISSGANVLTF.

This clone showed up just a few times. This sequence joins TRBV7-2 and TRBJ2-3; no definite D call. This CDR3 is 14 amino acids long. Trimming removed 5 bases at V and 2 bases at J, with 11 bases between. Germline V gene lookup returns CDR1 SGHTA and CDR2 FQGNSA. The CDR3 sequence: CASSPLSNTDTQYF. In DNA, the CDR3 is TGTGCCAGCAGCCCCTTAAGCAACACAGATACGCAGTATTTT.

This sequence joins TRBV27 and TRBJ2-7; D remains ambiguous. This CDR3 comprises 15 residues. V was pared by 4 bases and J by 3 bases, with 16 bases between. Germline V CDR1 and CDR2: MNHEY, SMNVEV (reference sequence). CDR3 DNA: TGTGCCAGCAGTTCACAGTCCGGAAAGTACTACGAGCAGTACTTC. It codes for CASSSQSGKYYEQYF.

This clone was found a few times. This chain uses TRBV7-9 with TRBJ2-5; 11 nucleotides match TRBD2. V trimming: 3 bases; J trimming: 0 bases; junction bases outside the gene matches: 3. This CDR3 is 16 amino acids long. Germline-derived CDR1 and CDR2 are SEHNR and FQNEAQ (reference sequence). CDR3 protein: CASSFRLAGNQETQYF. The CDR3 DNA sequence: TGTGCCAGCAGCTTTCGACTAGCGGGGAACCAAGAGACCCAGTACTTC.

DNA for the CDR3: TGTGCCAGCAGTGACGGAGCCCTAGATTCACCCCTCCACTTT. This gives the protein CASSDGALDSPLHF. The chain uses TRBV6-4 and TRBJ1-6; D gene ambiguous. CDR3 length: 14 residues. Germline V gives CDR1 MRHNA, CDR2 SNTAGT. Trimming took off 2 bases at V and 8 bases at J, with 10 bases between the two ends.

The rearrangement links TRBV19 to TRBJ1-1; D unclear. V was clipped by 0 bases and J by 1 base, with 6 bases between them. This CDR3 region has 14 residues. Germline values: CDR1 LNHDA, CDR2 SQIVND (reference sequence). CDR3 coding DNA: TGTGCCAGTAGTATAGATAGAGCGAACACTGAAGCTTTCTTT. Its translation is CASSIDRANTEAFF. The whole variable domain, remainder taken from reference TRBV19 and TRBJ1-1, is DGGITQSPKYLFRKEGQNVTLSCEQNLNHDAMYWYRQDPGQGLRLIYYSQIVNDFQKGDIAEGYSVSREKKESFPLTVTSAQKNPTAFYLCASSIDRANTEAFFGQGTRLTVV.

The J gene is TRBJ1-4, the V gene TRBV29-1; D remains ambiguous. The CDR3 loop spans 15 amino acids. Germline assignment: CDR1 SQVTM and CDR2 ANQGSEA. The ends were cut back, 5 bases at V and 0 bases at J, with 13 bases in the middle. The CDR3 nucleotides are TGCAGCGTTACCCCGGGATCAGCAACTAATGAAAAACTGTTTTTT. Amino acids: CSVTPGSATNEKLFF.

The chain is built from TRBV6-6 and TRBJ2-2; D is possibly TRBD1 (5 bases). This CDR3 has 15 residues. V was clipped by 0 bases and J by 4 bases, with 9 bases between them. Germline CDR1 reads MNHNY; CDR2 reads SVGAGI (reference sequence). CDR3: CASSYSGQGTGELFF. The DNA for the CDR3 is TGTGCCAGCAGTTACTCGGGGCAAGGCACCGGGGAGCTGTTTTTT.

This clone was detected only a few times. The chain recombines TRBV28 with TRBJ1-2, with D possibly matching TRBD1 (5 bases). This CDR3 region has 13 residues. Germline lookup yields CDR1 MDHEN and CDR2 SYDVKM. V lost 8 bases and J 3 bases, leaving 13 bases between the germline ends. CDR3: CASVQGIDYGYTF. The CDR3 DNA is TGTGCCAGCGTCCAGGGAATAGACTATGGCTACACCTTC.

This clone has just one count. The rearrangement links TRBV7-2 to TRBJ2-5; 9 nucleotides match TRBD2. This CDR3 region has 16 residues. V trimming: 5 bases; J trimming: 5 bases; junction bases outside the gene matches: 12. The germline CDR1 and CDR2 sequences are SGHTA and FQGNSA. The CDR3 region is CASSRPGLASWETQYF. CDR3 nucleotide sequence: TGTGCCAGCAGCCGACCGGGACTAGCATCGTGGGAGACCCAGTACTTC.

This sequence joins TRBV21-1 and TRBJ2-7; the table assigns TRBD2, which was not confirmed against the DNA. TRBV21-1 is a pseudogene locus. CDR3 length: 15 amino acids. The CDR3: CASSKPTSGRDEQYF. The CDR3 region has the DNA TGTGCCAGCAGCAAACCAACTAGCGGGAGGGACGAGCAGTACTTC.

The chain recombines TRBV23-1 with TRBJ1-3; D unresolved. Being an ORF, TRBV23-1 has a function that is uncertain. V lost 2 bases and J 0 bases, leaving 26 bases between the germline ends. There are 21 residues in the CDR3. The CDR3 DNA follows: TGCGCCAGCAGTCAAATTGCGCGCCTCACGGGTCCCGGGGACTCTGGAAACACCATATATTTT. Translation gives CASSQIARLTGPGDSGNTIYF.

This rearrangement joins TRBV4-1 to TRBJ2-1; D is perhaps TRBD1 (6 bases). There are 16 residues in the CDR3. V was pared by 0 bases and J by 7 bases, with 16 bases between. Germline V gives CDR1 MGHRA, CDR2 YSYEKL. The DNA of the CDR3 is TGCGCCAGCAGCCAAGATCCCGGGACACACAATAATGAGCAGTTCTTC. This encodes CASSQDPGTHNNEQFF.

This clone was seen a handful of times. Other DNA sequences of this sample code for an identical CDR3. The chain recombines TRBV7-3 with TRBJ2-4; maybe TRBD1 (6 bases). CDR3 length: 15 amino acids. In germline, CDR1 is SGHTA, CDR2 FQGTGA. Trimming pared 2 bases from V and 3 bases from J, leaving 11 bases between. CDR3 bases: TGTGCCAGCAGCTTACTCCCAGGGGACAAAAACATTCAGTACTTC. Translated: CASSLLPGDKNIQYF. The whole variable domain, remainder taken from reference TRBV7-3 and TRBJ2-4, is GAGVSQTPSNKVTEKGKYVELRCDPISGHTALYWYRQSLGQGPEFLIYFQGTGAADDSGLPNDRFFAVRPEGSVSTLKIQRTERGDSAVYLCASSLLPGDKNIQYFGAGTRLSVL.

The V call is TRBV19, the J call TRBJ1-2, with unresolved D. Trimming removed 3 bases at V and 5 bases at J, with 10 bases between. CDR1 LNHDA and CDR2 SQIVND come from the germline V gene (reference sequence). This CDR3 is built from 13 residues. The CDR3: CASSIQFQYGYTF. The CDR3 region has the DNA TGTGCCAGTAGTATCCAGTTTCAGTATGGCTACACCTTC.

The gene calls are TRBV11-2 and TRBJ2-1, with D perhaps TRBD2 (6 bases). V lost 5 bases to trimming and J lost 7 bases, with 18 bases between them. CDR3 length equals 15 residues. CDR1 is SGHAT and CDR2 is FQNNGV in the germline V gene. CDR3 sequence: CASSLGTSVMNEQFF. In DNA form, the CDR3 reads TGTGCCAGCAGCCTAGGGACTTCAGTGATGAATGAGCAGTTCTTC.

The rearrangement joins TRBV30 to TRBJ2-1, with a tentative D call TRBD1 (6 bases). This CDR3 is 13 amino acids long. Germline V gene lookup returns CDR1 GTSNPN and CDR2 SVGIG (reference sequence). V lost 1 base to trimming and J lost 7 bases, with 11 bases between them. CDR3 sequence reads: CAWSDPTGNEQFF. The CDR3, as DNA: TGTGCCTGGAGTGACCCAACAGGGAATGAGCAGTTCTTC.

This clone occurred once. The genes are TRBV11-2 and TRBJ1-1; no clear D gene. Per the germline V gene, CDR1 is SGHAT and CDR2 is FQNNGV. V gave up 5 bases and J gave up 6 bases, with 19 bases separating them. The CDR3 has 15 residues. The CDR3 spells CASSPSKTTSAEAFF. CDR3 nucleotide sequence: TGTGCCAGCAGCCCCTCGAAGACAACATCGGCTGAAGCTTTCTTT.

This chain links TRBV5-1 with TRBJ1-4, with 7 bases that match TRBD1. V was pared by 4 bases and J by 5 bases, with 8 bases of the junction left unmatched. Germline V gene sequence: CDR1 SGHRS, CDR2 YFSETQ. The CDR3 has 15 residues. The CDR3 here is CASSPGQAMNEKLFF. The CDR3 DNA reads as TGCGCCAGCAGCCCAGGACAGGCGATGAATGAAAAACTGTTTTTT.

The chain carries TRBV28 and TRBJ2-7, with 9 bases that match TRBD1. The V gene end was trimmed by 3 bases and the J gene end by 3 bases; junction bases not matched to a gene: 6. CDR3 length: 15 residues. Germline V lookup: CDR1 MDHEN, CDR2 SYDVKM. CDR3 nucleotides: TGTGCCAGCAGTTTTTTCGGGACAGGGAACTACGAGCAGTACTTC. Amino acids: CASSFFGTGNYEQYF.

This clone appeared a few times. This CDR3 is also generated by other DNA sequences in the sample. The rearrangement uses TRBV5-1 and TRBJ2-7, with 7 positions matching TRBD1. CDR1 and CDR2 from the germline V gene are SGHRS and YFSETQ. With 0 bases clipped from V and 2 bases from J, the junction kept 2 bases outside the gene matches. The CDR3 loop spans 14 amino acids. CDR3 loop: CASSLGQGAYEQYF. The CDR3 bases are TGCGCCAGCAGCTTGGGGCAGGGGGCCTACGAGCAGTACTTC.